Listed below are T cell receptor beta chains from one sample, sequenced in a study of T cell repertoires in cytomegalovirus infection. TCRdb re-called the reads with MiXCR, one entry per CDR3 protein. The profile covers approximately 500,000 distinct CDR3 sequences, with around 11% appearing a single time and roughly 10% taken by the ten largest. Sequencing was performed on PBMCs. These receptors originate from a human donor in good health (CMV status not recorded). Some clones in this sample may be carry-over from other donors' samples. Each CDR3 is given with its conserved first and last residue. The D gene is left open where the match is weak. Size is stated for part of the rows, as once, few or many counts, or as a class when the clone is expanded.

size	V	J	D	CDR3	DNA
few	TRBV19	TRBJ2-1	TRBD1	CASSIQGNGEQFF	TGTGCCAGTAGCATACAGGGGAACGGTGAGCAGTTCTTC
.	TRBV28	TRBJ1-2	.	CASSPNPDAAYTF	TGTGCCAGCAGTCCCAACCCGGACGCCGCGTACACCTTC
many	TRBV7-9	TRBJ2-6	TRBD1	CASSEPGQGVTGANVLTF	TGTGCCAGCAGTGAACCGGGACAGGGGGTAACTGGGGCCAACGTCCTGACTTTC
few	TRBV24-1	TRBJ2-1	TRBD2	CATRERAGGSNEQFF	TGTGCCACCAGAGAACGAGCGGGAGGGAGCAATGAGCAGTTCTTC
few	TRBV25-1	TRBJ2-1	.	CASSDSLGTSRNSYNEQFF	TGTGCCAGCAGTGATAGCCTAGGAACTAGCCGAAACTCCTACAATGAGCAGTTCTTC
.	TRBV12-3/TRBV12-4	TRBJ2-3	.	CASSARGEFTDTQYF	TGTGCCAGCAGTGCCAGGGGGGAATTCACAGATACGCAGTATTTT
few	TRBV5-6	TRBJ2-7	.	CASSGRSEQYF	TGTGCCAGCAGCGGGCGGAGCGAGCAGTACTTC
few	TRBV9	TRBJ2-5	.	CASSVGGIRGETQYF	TGTGCCAGCAGCGTAGGCGGGATTCGAGGGGAGACCCAGTACTTC
many	TRBV19	TRBJ2-2	.	CASHQREMNTGELFF	TGTGCCAGCCACCAACGGGAGATGAACACCGGGGAGCTGTTTTTT
.	TRBV6-6	TRBJ2-7	.	CASSYGGAGEQYF	TGTGCCAGCAGTTACGGGGGGGCTGGGGAGCAGTACTTC
.	TRBV29-1	TRBJ2-3	.	CSVESEGVTQYF	TGCAGCGTTGAATCAGAGGGGGTTACGCAGTATTTT
.	TRBV6-4	TRBJ2-1	TRBD2	CASSLTSESYNEQIF	TGTGCCAGCAGTTTGACTAGCGAGTCCTACAATGAGCAGATCTTC
many	TRBV5-1	TRBJ1-6	.	CASSLGAGVASPLHF	TGCGCCAGCAGCTTGGGGGCAGGAGTAGCTTCACCCCTCCACTTT
.	TRBV3-1	TRBJ1-4	.	CASSLQEEKLFF	TGTGCCAGCAGCCTCCAGGAGGAAAAACTGTTTTTT
.	TRBV6-5	TRBJ1-2	.	CASSGQSGHGYTF	TGTGCCAGCAGTGGCCAGTCGGGTCATGGCTACACCTTC
many	TRBV11-2	TRBJ2-2	.	CASSPPDGPNTGELFF	TGTGCCAGCAGCCCACCGGACGGACCGAACACCGGGGAGCTGTTTTTT
.	TRBV6-2/TRBV6-3	TRBJ1-4	.	CASTLRAGTREKLFF	TGTGCCAGCACCCTGCGGGCAGGGACGCGTGAAAAACTGTTTTTT
few	TRBV28	TRBJ2-2	TRBD1	CASHRDRASGELFF	TGTGCCAGTCATAGGGACAGGGCGAGCGGGGAGCTGTTTTTT
.	TRBV12-3/TRBV12-4	TRBJ1-3	.	CASKAIPGNTIYF	TGTGCCAGCAAGGCTATTCCGGGGAACACCATATATTTT
many	TRBV10-3	TRBJ1-5	TRBD1	CAISNRGDQPQHF	TGTGCCATCAGTAACAGGGGTGATCAGCCCCAGCATTTT
many	TRBV5-1	TRBJ2-7	.	CASTLDGSYEQYF	TGCGCCAGCACCCTGGACGGCTCCTACGAGCAGTACTTC
many	TRBV7-6	TRBJ2-6	.	CASSLAGGRAISGANVLTF	TGTGCCAGCAGCTTAGCGGGGGGCAGAGCGATCTCTGGGGCCAACGTCCTGACTTTC
many	TRBV10-2	TRBJ2-1	.	CASSELGQNYNEQFF	TGCGCCAGCAGTGAGTTGGGGCAGAACTACAATGAGCAGTTCTTC
many	TRBV13	TRBJ2-1	TRBD2	CASSAYTLTSGGLSEQFF	TGTGCCAGCAGCGCCTACACTTTGACTAGCGGGGGTCTTAGTGAGCAGTTCTTC
.	TRBV13	TRBJ1-6	.	CASSGGGRYNSPLHF	TGTGCCAGCAGCGGAGGGGGACGTTATAATTCACCCCTCCACTTT
many	TRBV2	TRBJ2-1	.	CASSESSIEQFF	TGTGCCAGCAGTGAATCCAGCATTGAGCAGTTCTTC
many	TRBV28	TRBJ2-1	.	CASSLASFYNEQFF	TGTGCCAGCAGTTTAGCGTCCTTTTACAATGAGCAGTTCTTC
many	TRBV7-3	TRBJ2-3	TRBD1	CASSLEGVGDRATDTQYF	TGTGCCAGCAGCTTAGAAGGTGTGGGGGACAGGGCGACAGATACGCAGTATTTT
many	TRBV6-1	TRBJ1-5	TRBD1	CASRDQGQGLSSNQPQHF	TGTGCCAGCAGGGACCAGGGACAGGGCTTAAGTAGCAATCAGCCCCAGCATTTT
few	TRBV24-1	TRBJ2-3	.	CATSDRDGSTDTQYF	TGTGCCACCAGTGACCGGGACGGAAGCACAGATACGCAGTATTTT
many	TRBV19	TRBJ1-2	TRBD1	CASEDRGYGYTF	TGTGCCAGTGAGGACAGGGGCTATGGCTACACCTTC
few	TRBV5-1	TRBJ2-5	.	CASSFSRDGETQYF	TGCGCCAGCAGCTTTTCCAGGGACGGGGAGACCCAGTACTTC
few	TRBV2	TRBJ2-7	.	CASRYLGGGLSSYEQYF	TGTGCCAGCCGGTACCTTGGAGGGGGCCTAAGCTCCTACGAGCAGTACTTC
many	TRBV25-1	TRBJ1-1	TRBD1	CASSVWRDRGQTEAFF	TGTGCCAGCAGTGTCTGGCGGGACAGGGGGCAAACTGAAGCTTTCTTT
many	TRBV7-9	TRBJ2-1	TRBD1	CASSRTGTGEQFF	TGTGCCAGCAGCCGTACCGGGACAGGAGAGCAGTTCTTC
many	TRBV6-6	TRBJ2-7	.	CASSSTTGKKNYEQYF	TGTGCCAGCAGTTCCACTACAGGGAAGAAGAACTACGAGCAGTACTTC
.	TRBV24-1	TRBJ1-2	.	CATSDSTREDGYTF	TGTGCCACCAGTGATTCAACCAGGGAGGATGGCTACACCTTC
many	TRBV12-3/TRBV12-4	TRBJ2-1	TRBD2	CAIPPKGLAGEGYNEQFF	TGTGCCATTCCCCCCAAGGGACTAGCGGGAGAAGGTTACAATGAGCAGTTCTTC
.	TRBV30	TRBJ1-5	.	CAWEQGRNQPQHF	TGTGCCTGGGAACAGGGTCGCAATCAGCCCCAGCATTTT
many	TRBV20-1	TRBJ2-7	.	CSARDRLQGSPYEQYF	TGCAGTGCTAGAGATAGGTTGCAGGGCTCTCCCTACGAGCAGTACTTC
few	TRBV7-3	TRBJ2-1	.	CASSPPGDRLNEQFF	TGTGCCAGCAGCCCGCCCGGCGACAGGTTAAATGAGCAGTTCTTC
many	TRBV3-1	TRBJ1-2	TRBD1	CASSQDTTGQSLSGYGYTF	TGTGCCAGCAGCCAAGATACGACGGGACAGTCATTATCCGGCTATGGCTACACCTTC
many	TRBV19	TRBJ1-1	.	CASSGTIVREAFF	TGTGCCAGTAGTGGGACAATCGTCAGGGAAGCTTTCTTT
many	TRBV7-8	TRBJ1-3	TRBD1	CASSLVGQFVSSGNTIYF	TGTGCCAGCAGCTTAGTGGGACAGTTTGTAAGCTCTGGAAACACCATATATTTT
many	TRBV5-4	TRBJ2-3	.	CASSPGGSAFTDTQYF	TGTGCCAGCAGCCCTGGGGGTAGCGCCTTCACAGATACGCAGTATTTT
many	TRBV19	TRBJ2-3	TRBD2	CASSIRLAGAGDTQYF	TGTGCCAGCAGCATCCGACTAGCGGGGGCTGGGGATACGCAGTATTTT
many	TRBV7-8	TRBJ2-7	TRBD2	CASSAGGPSGGTYEQYF	TGTGCCAGCAGCGCGGGGGGGCCCAGCGGGGGGACCTACGAGCAGTACTTC
many	TRBV7-9	TRBJ1-5	.	CASSLGQDSNQPQHF	TGTGCCAGCAGCTTAGGTCAGGACAGCAATCAGCCCCAGCATTTT
many	TRBV11-2	TRBJ1-2	.	CASSLETPSGYTF	TGTGCCAGCAGTCTCGAGACACCTTCGGGCTACACCTTC
many	TRBV27	TRBJ1-5	.	CASSLFPDNQPQHF	TGTGCCAGCAGTTTATTTCCTGACAATCAGCCCCAGCATTTT
many	TRBV11-1	TRBJ2-1	TRBD1	CASTKVQGPGSSYNEQFF	TGTGCCAGCACGAAGGTACAGGGGCCGGGGAGCTCCTACAATGAGCAGTTCTTC
.	TRBV15	TRBJ2-1	TRBD2	CATSSQSGAFSYNEQFF	TGTGCCACCAGCAGCCAGAGCGGGGCGTTTTCCTACAATGAGCAGTTCTTC
.	TRBV20-1	TRBJ1-6	TRBD1	CSARKDRSHNSPLHF	TGCAGTGCTAGAAAGGACAGGAGTCATAATTCACCCCTCCACTTT
many	TRBV7-8	TRBJ2-3	TRBD1	CASSLDRGEGDTQYF	TGTGCCAGCAGCTTAGACAGGGGCGAGGGAGATACGCAGTATTTT
few	TRBV4-1	TRBJ2-1	.	CASSQEEGGLNEQFF	TGCGCCAGCAGCCAAGAGGAGGGGGGGCTAAATGAGCAGTTCTTC
few	TRBV7-9	TRBJ1-1	.	CASGTQGNTEAFF	TGTGCCAGCGGGACACAGGGGAACACTGAAGCTTTCTTT
many	TRBV5-1	TRBJ2-5	TRBD2	CASSLVGLAGGSQETQYF	TGCGCCAGCAGCTTGGTAGGACTAGCGGGAGGTTCCCAAGAGACCCAGTACTTC
many	TRBV6-2/TRBV6-3	TRBJ2-1	.	CASQKGGGEQFF	TGTGCCAGCCAAAAAGGGGGGGGTGAGCAGTTCTTC
.	TRBV11-2	TRBJ1-5	.	CASSLARWQPQHF	TGTGCCAGCAGCTTAGCCCGGTGGCAGCCCCAGCATTTT